This record concerns one T cell receptor (beta chain) sequence. These data come from a study of blood T cell repertoires in COVID-19. Overall study context: PBMCs, B-cell-depleted T cells, or T cells were the source of the cDNA or gDNA that made up the material.

Repertoires were generated with immunoSEQ multiplex PCR, while TCRdb's copy carries only in-frame clones and drops some. The sample lists about 150,000 clones, more than 75% occurring once. The trim removed 5 bases at V and 2 bases at J, leaving 4 bases unmatched. This CDR3 is built from 14 residues. CDR1 and CDR2 (germline): MNHEY, SVGEGT. Participants came from about 23 US areas, aged roughly 18 to 95 years. Participant-given clinical history determined each cohort assignment. Either two negative PCRs, clearance, or symptom resolution qualified Cohort 3 donors as recovered. This clonotype was obtained from a woman aged 45 to 65 who had recovered from COVID-19. This rearrangement joins TRBV6-2 or TRBV6-3 to TRBJ2-7; 9 bases line up with TRBD1. The sample comprised PBMCs or T cells enriched from blood (not recorded which). The CDR3 coding sequence is TGTGCCAGCAGTCAACAGGGGGCAACCTACGAGCAGTACTTC. It codes for CASSQQGATYEQYF.